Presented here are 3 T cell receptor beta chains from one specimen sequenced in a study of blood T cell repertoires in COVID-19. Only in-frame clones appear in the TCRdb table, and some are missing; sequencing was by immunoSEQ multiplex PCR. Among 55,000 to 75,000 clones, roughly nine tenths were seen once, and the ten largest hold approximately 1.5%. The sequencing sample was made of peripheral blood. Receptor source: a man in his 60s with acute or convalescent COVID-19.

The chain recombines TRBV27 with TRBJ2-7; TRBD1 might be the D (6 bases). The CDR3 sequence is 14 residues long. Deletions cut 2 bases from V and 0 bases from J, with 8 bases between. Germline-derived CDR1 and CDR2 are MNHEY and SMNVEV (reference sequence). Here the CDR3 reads CASSLTGYSYEQYF. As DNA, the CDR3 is TGTGCCAGCAGTTTAACAGGGTACTCCTACGAGCAGTACTTC.

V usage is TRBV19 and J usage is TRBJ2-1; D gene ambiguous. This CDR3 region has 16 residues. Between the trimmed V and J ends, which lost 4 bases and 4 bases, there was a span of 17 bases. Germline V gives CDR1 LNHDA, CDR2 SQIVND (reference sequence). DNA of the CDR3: TGTGCCAGTAGTACCCGAACCCAGGTCAGATACAATGAGCAGTTCTTC. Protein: CASSTRTQVRYNEQFF.

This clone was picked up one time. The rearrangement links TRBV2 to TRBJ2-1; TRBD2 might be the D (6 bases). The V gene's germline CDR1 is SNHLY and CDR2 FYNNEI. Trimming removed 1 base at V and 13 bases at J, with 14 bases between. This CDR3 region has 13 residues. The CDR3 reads CASSEVGDGGQFF. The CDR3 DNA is TGTGCCAGCAGTGAAGTTGGCGACGGGGGACAGTTCTTC. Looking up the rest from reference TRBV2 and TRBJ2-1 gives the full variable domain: EPEVTQTPSHQVTQMGQEVILRCVPISNHLYFYWYRQILGQKVEFLVSFYNNEISEKSEIFDDQFSVERPDGSNFTLKIRSTKLEDSAMYFCASSEVGDGGQFFGPGTRLTVL.